This paragraph reports one TCR beta chain. This entry belongs to a study of blood T cell repertoires in COVID-19. Study-wide context: Sites in the United States, Italy and Spain provided acute and convalescent COVID-19 samples. The cDNA or gDNA used as material had been derived from T cells, B-cell-depleted T cells, or PBMCs.

In the source study's methods: Amplification of reference gene primers was used by the study to estimate nucleated cell counts. Generated by immunoSEQ multiplex PCR, the TCRdb table keeps only in-frame clones and is missing some. The DNA was the basis for D and trimming; V, J and clone size are from that table. The sample includes approximately 91,000 clones, 77% of them seen just once. Germline values: CDR1 LGHDT, CDR2 YNNKEL (reference sequence). The CDR3 is 11 residues long. V lost 1 base and J lost 9, with 4 bases in between. Sequenced material: peripheral blood. The chain carries TRBV3-1 (or the pseudogene TRBV3-2) and TRBJ2-1; D unresolved. This TCR came from an elderly woman with acute or convalescent COVID-19. The CDR3 sequence is CASSQVSEQFF. The CDR3, as DNA: TGTGCCAGCAGCCAAGTCAGTGAGCAGTTCTTC.